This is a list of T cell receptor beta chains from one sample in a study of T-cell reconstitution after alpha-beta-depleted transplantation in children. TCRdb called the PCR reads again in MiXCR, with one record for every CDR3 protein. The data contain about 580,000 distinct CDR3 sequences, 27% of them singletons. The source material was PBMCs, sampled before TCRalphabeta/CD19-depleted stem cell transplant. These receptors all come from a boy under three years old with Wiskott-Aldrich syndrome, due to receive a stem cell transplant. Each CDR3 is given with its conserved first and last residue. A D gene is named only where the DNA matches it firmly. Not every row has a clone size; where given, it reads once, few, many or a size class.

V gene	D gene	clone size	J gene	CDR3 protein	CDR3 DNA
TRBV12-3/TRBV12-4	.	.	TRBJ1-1	CASKWGGAGGTEAFF	TGTGCCAGTAAGTGGGGGGGGGCCGGCGGCACTGAAGCTTTCTTT
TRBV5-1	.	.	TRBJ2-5	CASSPTTFKATTQYF	TGCGCCAGCAGCCCGACTACATTTAAAGCGACGACCCAGTACTTC
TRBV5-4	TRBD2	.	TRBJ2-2	CASSHTSAGTGELFF	TGTGCCAGCAGCCACACTAGCGCAGGAACCGGGGAGCTGTTTTTT
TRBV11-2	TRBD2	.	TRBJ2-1	CASSLGGLAGAPTRNEQFF	TGTGCCAGCAGCTTAGGGGGACTAGCGGGAGCACCTACTCGCAATGAGCAGTTCTTC
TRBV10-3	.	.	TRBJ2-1	CAISAGSNEQFF	TGTGCCATCAGTGCCGGTTCCAATGAGCAGTTCTTC
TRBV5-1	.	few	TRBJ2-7	CASSLEGEGSYEQYF	TGCGCCAGCAGCTTGGAGGGGGAGGGCTCCTACGAGCAGTACTTC
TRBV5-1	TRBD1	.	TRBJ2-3	CASSAPGPDRAVTDTQYF	TGCGCCAGCAGCGCTCCCGGTCCCGACAGGGCAGTCACAGATACGCAGTATTTT
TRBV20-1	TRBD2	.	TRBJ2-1	CSARDSGSIGNEQFF	TGCAGTGCTAGAGATAGCGGGAGTATAGGCAATGAGCAGTTCTTC
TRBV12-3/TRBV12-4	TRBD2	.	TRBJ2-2	CASSSRTLAGGRELFF	TGTGCCAGCAGTTCTAGGACACTAGCGGGAGGAAGGGAGCTGTTTTTT
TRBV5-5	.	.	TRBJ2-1	CASSFGGDSYNEQFF	TGTGCCAGCAGCTTTGGTGGGGACTCCTACAATGAGCAGTTCTTC
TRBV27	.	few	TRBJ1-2	CASSPSGGSGYTF	TGTGCCAGCAGTCCCTCCGGGGGCTCCGGCTACACCTTC
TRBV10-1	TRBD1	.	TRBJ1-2	CASSGQTGEGYTF	TGCGCCAGCAGTGGACAGACAGGGGAAGGCTACACCTTC
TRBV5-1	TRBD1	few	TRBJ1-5	CASSQLTGAVYSNQPQHF	TGCGCCAGCAGCCAGTTGACAGGGGCCGTCTATAGCAATCAGCCCCAGCATTTT
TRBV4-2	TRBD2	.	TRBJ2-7	CASSPLAGGGEQYF	TGTGCCAGCAGCCCACTAGCGGGAGGTGGCGAGCAGTACTTC
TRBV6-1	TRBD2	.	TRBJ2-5	CASSPTLLAGMKETQYF	TGTGCCAGCAGCCCCACCCTCCTAGCGGGGATGAAAGAGACCCAGTACTTC
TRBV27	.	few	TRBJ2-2	CASSRLTSFRTGELFF	TGTGCCAGCAGTCGTTTGACTAGTTTTCGCACCGGGGAGCTGTTTTTT
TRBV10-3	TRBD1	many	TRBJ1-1	CAISRLGQEGEAFF	TGTGCCATCAGTAGGTTGGGACAGGAGGGCGAAGCTTTCTTT
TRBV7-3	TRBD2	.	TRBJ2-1	CASSLAGGGDEQFF	TGTGCCAGCAGCTTAGCGGGAGGCGGAGATGAGCAGTTCTTC
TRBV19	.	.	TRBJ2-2	CASSMRRMNTGELFF	TGTGCCAGTAGTATGAGGCGGATGAACACCGGGGAGCTGTTTTTT
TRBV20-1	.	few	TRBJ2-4	CSARDVAKNIQYF	TGCAGTGCTAGGGACGTAGCCAAAAACATTCAGTACTTC
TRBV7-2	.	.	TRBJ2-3	CASSLVLGGGGDTQYF	TGTGCCAGCAGCTTAGTGTTGGGAGGGGGGGGAGATACGCAGTATTTT
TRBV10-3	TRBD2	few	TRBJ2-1	CAIRATSPVESEQFF	TGTGCCATCAGGGCGACTAGCCCCGTGGAGAGTGAGCAGTTCTTC
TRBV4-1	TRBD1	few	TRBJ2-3	CASSQVQGASADTQYF	TGCGCCAGCAGCCAAGTACAGGGGGCAAGTGCAGATACGCAGTATTTT
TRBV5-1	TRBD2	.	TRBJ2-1	CASSFSGGKSSYNEQFF	TGCGCCAGCAGCTTTAGCGGGGGAAAAAGCTCCTACAATGAGCAGTTCTTC
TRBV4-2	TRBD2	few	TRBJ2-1	CASSQSSGSWNEQFF	TGTGCCAGCAGCCAGTCTAGCGGGAGTTGGAATGAGCAGTTCTTC
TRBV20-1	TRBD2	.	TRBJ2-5	CSARRGIAGVRGETQYF	TGCAGTGCTAGAAGGGGGATAGCGGGAGTGAGGGGAGAGACCCAGTACTTC
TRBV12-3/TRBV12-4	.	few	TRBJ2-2	CASSLGGPGTGELFF	TGTGCCAGCAGTTTGGGGGGGCCGGGCACCGGGGAGCTGTTTTTT
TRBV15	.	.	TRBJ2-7	CATSREEGEQYF	TGTGCCACCAGCAGAGAAGAAGGCGAGCAGTACTTC
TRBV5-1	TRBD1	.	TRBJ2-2	CASSLSLRDRVNTGELFF	TGCGCCAGCAGCTTGTCGCTGCGGGACAGGGTGAACACCGGGGAGCTGTTTTTT